The 28 T cell receptor beta chains presented below share a single source sample, sequenced in a study of T cells in Graves' hyperthyroidism and ophthalmopathy. Amplification targeted TCR beta CDR3 regions from RNA transcripts. The primer set for the first-round RT-PCR of the TCR CDR3 was HTBI. TCRdb recomputed calls from the multiplex PCR reads with MiXCR, one row per CDR3 protein. The table lists 600,000 to 650,000 distinct CDR3 sequences, roughly 15% of them singletons. Sequencing used blood. The receptors stem from a woman in her thirties with Graves' hyperthyroidism.

This clonotype was seen ten or more times. The V call is TRBV28, the J call TRBJ2-1; no clear D gene. The CDR3 has 14 amino acids. Looked up from germline, CDR1 is MDHEN and CDR2 is SYDVKM. The germline V and J ends were trimmed by 1 base and 4 bases, with 8 bases remaining between them. The CDR3 reads CASSLLVGYNEQFF. The CDR3 nucleotides are TGTGCCAGCAGTTTATTAGTCGGATACAATGAGCAGTTCTTC. The entire variable domain, with the rest obtained from reference TRBV28 and TRBJ2-1, is as follows: DVKVTQSSRYLVKRTGEKVFLECVQDMDHENMFWYRQDPGLGLRLIYFSYDVKMKEKGDIPEGYSVSREKKERFSLILESASTNQTSMYLCASSLLVGYNEQFFGPGTRLTVL.

This clonotype has a count of ten or more. The gene calls are TRBV7-2 and TRBJ2-5, with D possibly being TRBD1 or TRBD2 (6 bases each). V lost 1 base, J lost 4 bases, and 13 bases lay in between. Germline V gene sequence: CDR1 SGHTA, CDR2 FQGNSA. CDR3 length: 15 amino acids. The CDR3 DNA reads TGTGCCAGCAGCTTAGATAGCAGGGGAGGAGAGACCCAGTACTTC. Its translation: CASSLDSRGGETQYF.

There are a few counts of this clonotype. The chain links TRBV30 to TRBJ1-1; 8 bases line up with TRBD1. The CDR3 sequence is 13 residues long. V lost 2 bases and J lost 9; bases outside the gene matches: 8. Looked up from germline, CDR1 is GTSNPN and CDR2 is SVGIG (reference sequence). The CDR3 sequence: CAWSPDREGKAFF. The CDR3 nucleotides read TGTGCCTGGAGTCCGGACAGGGAGGGGAAAGCTTTCTTT.

This clonotype was detected ten times or more. The chain uses TRBV7-8 and TRBJ1-1; no definite D call. Germline CDR1 SGHVS, CDR2 FQNEAQ. The CDR3 is 13 amino acids. The ends were cut back, 5 bases at V and 4 bases at J, with 11 bases in the middle. CDR3 amino acids: CASSPLGVTEAFF. As DNA, the CDR3 is TGTGCCAGCAGCCCCCTTGGGGTCACTGAAGCTTTCTTT.

The chain carries TRBV5-1 and TRBJ2-2; unclear D gene. This CDR3 region has 17 residues. CDR1 and CDR2 (germline): SGHRS, YFSETQ. The germline V and J ends were trimmed by 1 base and 6 bases, with 19 bases remaining between them. The CDR3 sequence: CASSLQLRSLIAGELFF. CDR3 nucleotides: TGCGCCAGCAGCTTGCAGTTACGTAGTCTAATTGCCGGGGAGCTGTTTTTT.

The chain employs TRBV7-3 and TRBJ1-5, with D maybe TRBD1 (5 bases). Per germline, CDR1 SGHTA and CDR2 FQGTGA. This CDR3 comprises 17 residues. V dropped 0 bases and J dropped 3 bases, with 15 bases sitting between them. The CDR3 loop is CASSLTLEQAYNQPQHF. The CDR3 DNA is TGTGCCAGCAGCTTAACTTTGGAACAGGCCTACAATCAGCCCCAGCATTTT.

Many counts were recorded for this clonotype. This chain links TRBV7-2 with TRBJ2-7; 7 nucleotides line up with TRBD1. Germline V CDR1 and CDR2: SGHTA, FQGNSA. The CDR3 extends over 14 amino acids. The V segment lost 4 bases and the J segment 5 bases; nucleotides outside the gene matches: 8. The CDR3 sequence is CASSSTGRRNEQYF. As DNA, the CDR3 is TGTGCCAGCAGCTCGACAGGGCGAAGGAACGAGCAGTACTTC.

The sample holds a few counts of this clonotype. A read error may account for a junction end that differs from germline. The genes are TRBV11-2 and TRBJ2-1; D is unclear. CDR1 is SGHAT, CDR2 FQNNGV, per germline. CDR3 size: 17 residues. The CDR3 DNA is TGTGCCTGCAGCTTATTGTTTGCGCGGAGCTCCTACAATGAGCAGTTCTTC. The encoded protein is CACSLLFARSSYNEQFF.

This clonotype was seen ten or more times. The chain joins TRBV5-1 to TRBJ2-2; TRBD2 agrees at 9 bases. The V and J ends lost 1 base and 4 bases, in that order; junction bases with no gene match: 5. This CDR3 is 16 amino acids long. Germline V gene lookup returns CDR1 SGHRS and CDR2 YFSETQ. CDR3 protein: CASSLSASGITGELFF. CDR3 sequence (DNA): TGCGCCAGCAGCTTGTCGGCTAGCGGGATCACCGGGGAGCTGTTTTTT.

The J gene is TRBJ2-7, the V gene TRBV3-1; 7 bases align to TRBD2. V trimming: 4 bases; J trimming: 1 base; junction bases outside the gene matches: 10. The CDR3 spans 16 residues. CDR1 LGHDT and CDR2 YNNKEL come from the germline V gene (reference sequence). The CDR3: CASSPTSDQASYEQYF. The CDR3 DNA reads as TGTGCCAGCAGCCCTACTAGCGACCAAGCTTCCTACGAGCAGTACTTC.

This clonotype was picked up a small number of times. The chain joins TRBV12-3 or TRBV12-4 to TRBJ1-1; no reliable D call. There are 13 residues in the CDR3. Trimming took 3 bases from V and 6 from J, leaving 11 bases between them. The CDR3 protein is CASSFRTKAEAFF. The CDR3 DNA reads TGTGCCAGCAGTTTTCGTACAAAAGCTGAAGCTTTCTTT.

The rearrangement links TRBV28 to TRBJ1-5; 7 nucleotides align to TRBD1. Losses at the gene ends were 1 base for V and 5 bases for J; bases not matched to a gene: 5. The CDR3 consists of 15 residues. Germline V gene data show CDR1 as MDHEN and CDR2 as SYDVKM. CDR3 DNA: TGTGCCAGCAGTTTATTAGAGGGGGCTGATCAGCCCCAGCATTTT. This encodes CASSLLEGADQPQHF.

The table lists this clonotype with a few counts. The gene calls are TRBV6-1 and TRBJ1-4, with a tentative D call TRBD1 (5 bases). The CDR3 sequence is 14 residues long. The germline gives CDR1 MNHNS, CDR2 SASEGT. The V gene lost 6 bases and the J gene lost 6 bases, with 14 bases spanning the gap. The CDR3 protein is CASSSDGGDEKLFF. The CDR3 coding sequence is TGTGCCAGCAGCTCGGACGGGGGAGATGAAAAACTGTTTTTT.

For this clonotype: One end of the junction is discordant with germline, which a read error may explain. CDR3 DNA: TGTGCCACCAGCGGGGGGACACTCGAGTACAGTGAGCAGTTCTTC. Residues: CATSGGTLEYSEQFF. The J gene is TRBJ2-1, the V gene TRBV15; D is perhaps TRBD1 or TRBD2 (6 bases each). The length of the CDR3 is 15 residues. Germline CDR1 LNHNV, CDR2 YYDKDF (reference sequence). Based on the CDR3 plus reference TRBV15 and TRBJ2-1, the full variable domain is DAMVIQNPRYQVTQFGKPVTLSCSQTLNHNVMYWYQQKSSQAPKLLFHYYDKDFNNEADTPDNFQSRRPNTSFCFLDIRSPGLGDTAMYLCATSGGTLEYSEQFFGPGTRLTVL.

This clonotype was detected ten times or more. The rearrangement uses TRBV28 and TRBJ1-4, with 10 bases that match TRBD1. Germline V gene sequence: CDR1 MDHEN, CDR2 SYDVKM. The CDR3 covers 16 residues. V gave up 6 bases and J gave up 7 bases; unmatched junction bases: 11. CDR3 DNA sequence: TGTGCCAGCAGCTTCCGGACAGGGGGAGTAGGTGAAAAACTGTTTTTT. This encodes CASSFRTGGVGEKLFF.

V and J are TRBV20-1 and TRBJ1-6; D gene ambiguous. The CDR3 has 14 residues. Germline V gene data show CDR1 as DFQATT and CDR2 as SNEGSKA (reference sequence). Between the trimmed V and J ends, which lost 6 bases and 10 bases, there was a span of 19 bases. The DNA for the CDR3 is TGCAGTGCCCAACCGGGAGACCCTTACTCACCCCTCCACTTT. Amino acid sequence: CSAQPGDPYSPLHF.

In regard to this clonotype: A much larger clonotype is one base distant, so this may be a read error. This chain joins TRBV24-1 and TRBJ2-5; maybe TRBD2 (5 bases). Germline V gives CDR1 KGHDR, CDR2 SFDVKD. Trimming pared 3 bases from V and 1 base from J, leaving 11 bases between. The CDR3 runs 15 residues. CDR3 region: CATSDRGTGQETQYF. CDR3 nucleotides: TGTGCCACCAGTGATCGGGGTACTGGCCAAGAGACCCAGTACTTC.

This clonotype appeared many times. The J gene is TRBJ1-2, the V gene TRBV11-2, with no clear D. The ends were cut back, 3 bases at V and 4 bases at J, with 12 bases in the middle. The CDR3 length is 14 residues. Looked up from germline, CDR1 is SGHAT and CDR2 is FQNNGV. CDR3 amino acids: CASSLEFGPYGYTF. DNA of the CDR3: TGTGCCAGCAGCTTGGAATTCGGACCCTATGGCTACACCTTC.

This clonotype was picked up many times. The rearrangement joins TRBV29-1 to TRBJ1-1, with 9 bases identical to TRBD1. Losses at the gene ends were 6 bases for V and 6 bases for J; bases not matched to a gene: 5. Germline V gene data show CDR1 as SQVTM and CDR2 as ANQGSEA. The CDR3 extends over 12 amino acids. The CDR3 reads CSVETGGPEAFF. The CDR3 DNA sequence: TGCAGCGTCGAGACAGGGGGACCTGAAGCTTTCTTT.

This clonotype was observed a few times. The chain joins TRBV20-1 to TRBJ1-6; D possibly corresponds to TRBD1 (5 bases). Germline V gene sequence: CDR1 DFQATT, CDR2 SNEGSKA (reference sequence). V lost 3 bases, J lost 5 bases, and 11 bases lay in between. CDR3 length: 14 amino acids. CDR3 amino acids: CSASWSRDNSPLHF. In DNA, the CDR3 is TGCAGTGCTAGCTGGTCCAGGGATAATTCACCCCTCCACTTT.

This clonotype was counted many times. This chain joins TRBV2 and TRBJ2-1; D gene ambiguous. Germline-derived CDR1 and CDR2 are SNHLY and FYNNEI. The length of the CDR3 is 12 residues. Between the trimmed V and J ends, which lost 3 bases and 4 bases, there was a span of 4 bases. For the CDR3, the DNA is TGTGCCAGCAGTGATCTTTACAATGAGCAGTTCTTC. Protein sequence: CASSDLYNEQFF. Looking up the rest from reference TRBV2 and TRBJ2-1 gives the full variable domain: EPEVTQTPSHQVTQMGQEVILRCVPISNHLYFYWYRQILGQKVEFLVSFYNNEISEKSEIFDDQFSVERPDGSNFTLKIRSTKLEDSAMYFCASSDLYNEQFFGPGTRLTVL.

V is TRBV15 and J is TRBJ2-5; D tentatively fits TRBD1 or TRBD2 (5 bases each). The CDR3 sequence is 18 residues long. Germline CDR1 and CDR2: LNHNV and YYDKDF (reference sequence). Trimming took 0 bases from V and 4 from J, leaving 21 bases between them. CDR3 bases: TGTGCCACCAGCAGAGAGGGTGCCGGGCTGGGGGTCCGAGAGACCCAGTACTTC. This gives the protein CATSREGAGLGVRETQYF.

V is TRBV10-2 and J is TRBJ2-5; 9 bases align to TRBD2. Germline V lookup: CDR1 WSHSY, CDR2 SAAADI. CDR3 length: 16 amino acids. After removal of 6 bases from V and 2 bases from J, the junction contained 10 bases not matched to a gene. CDR3 in amino acids: CASRGLGGRVQETQYF. CDR3 coding DNA: TGCGCCAGCAGGGGTTTGGGCGGGAGGGTTCAAGAGACCCAGTACTTC.

This clonotype was detected many times. The rearrangement joins TRBV11-2 to TRBJ2-1, with 11 bases aligning to TRBD2. Germline CDR1 reads SGHAT; CDR2 reads FQNNGV. The CDR3 covers 17 residues. V was clipped by 4 bases and J by 8 bases; unmatched bases: 13. The CDR3 coding sequence is TGTGCCAGCAGCTCCTTCCCCCGTATAGCGGGAGGGGATGAGCAGTTCTTC. Its translation: CASSSFPRIAGGDEQFF.

This clonotype was observed many times. The chain combines TRBV5-1 with TRBJ1-1; TRBD1 matches 7 bases. Germline V CDR1 and CDR2: SGHRS, YFSETQ. The CDR3 has 14 residues. After removal of 3 bases from V and 4 bases from J, the junction contained 6 bases not matched to a gene. CDR3 DNA sequence: TGCGCCAGCAGCTCTCAACAGGGGACCACTGAAGCTTTCTTT. Translated, it gives CASSSQQGTTEAFF. Looking up the rest from reference TRBV5-1 and TRBJ1-1 gives the full variable domain: KAGVTQTPRYLIKTRGQQVTLSCSPISGHRSVSWYQQTPGQGLQFLFEYFSETQRNKGNFPGRFSGRQFSNSRSEMNVSTLELGDSALYLCASSSQQGTTEAFFGQGTRLTVV.

The rearrangement joins TRBV7-8 to TRBJ1-1; TRBD1 is a possible D gene (5 bases). Germline loops: CDR1 SGHVS, CDR2 FQNEAQ. The CDR3 covers 14 residues. The V end was cut by 3 bases, the J end by 4 bases, with 12 bases between. CDR3 amino acids: CASSLTALSTEAFF. The CDR3 nucleotides are TGTGCCAGCAGCTTGACAGCTTTGTCCACTGAAGCTTTCTTT. The full variable domain, in which reference TRBV7-8 and TRBJ1-1 provide the parts outside the CDR3, is GAGVSQSPRYKVAKRGQDVALRCDPISGHVSLFWYQQALGQGPEFLTYFQNEAQLDKSGLPSDRFFAERPEGSVSTLKIQRTQQEDSAVYLCASSLTALSTEAFFGQGTRLTVV.

This clonotype was observed many times. The CDR3 nucleotides read TGTGCCAGCAGCTTAGAAGCGGGGGTGTACAATGAGCAGTTCTTC. Protein sequence: CASSLEAGVYNEQFF. This chain links TRBV7-2 with TRBJ2-1, with TRBD2 identical over 8 bases. V lost 1 base to trimming and J lost 4 bases; unmatched junction nucleotides: 3. From germline, CDR1 is SGHTA and CDR2 FQGNSA. This CDR3 is built from 15 residues.

The genes are TRBV9 and TRBJ1-1, with 7 bases that match TRBD1. There are 15 residues in the CDR3. Germline CDR1 reads SGDLS; CDR2 reads YYNGEE. The ends lost 3 bases at V and 2 bases at J; junction bases unmatched: 7. This CDR3 reads CASSEGTDSNTEAFF. The CDR3 bases are TGTGCCAGCAGCGAGGGGACAGACTCTAACACTGAAGCTTTCTTT.